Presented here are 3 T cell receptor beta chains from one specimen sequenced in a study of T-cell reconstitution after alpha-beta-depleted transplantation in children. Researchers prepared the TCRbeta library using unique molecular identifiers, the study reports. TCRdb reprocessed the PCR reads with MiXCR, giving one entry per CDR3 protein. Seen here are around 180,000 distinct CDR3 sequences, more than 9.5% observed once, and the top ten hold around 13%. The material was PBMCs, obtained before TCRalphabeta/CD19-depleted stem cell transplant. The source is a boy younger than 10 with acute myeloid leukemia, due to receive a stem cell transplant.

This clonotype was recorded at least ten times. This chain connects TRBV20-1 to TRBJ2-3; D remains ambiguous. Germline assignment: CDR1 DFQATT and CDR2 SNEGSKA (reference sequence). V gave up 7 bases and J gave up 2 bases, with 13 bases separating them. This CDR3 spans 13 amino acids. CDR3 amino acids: CSGRQPNTDTQYF. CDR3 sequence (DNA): TGCAGTGGGCGACAACCTAACACAGATACGCAGTATTTT.

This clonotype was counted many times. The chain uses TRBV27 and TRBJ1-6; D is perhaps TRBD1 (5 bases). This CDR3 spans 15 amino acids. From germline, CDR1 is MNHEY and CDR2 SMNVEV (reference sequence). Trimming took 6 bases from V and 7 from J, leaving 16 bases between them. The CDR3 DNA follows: TGTGCCAGCAGCCCACGACGGGGGTGGAATTCACCCCTCCACTTT. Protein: CASSPRRGWNSPLHF.

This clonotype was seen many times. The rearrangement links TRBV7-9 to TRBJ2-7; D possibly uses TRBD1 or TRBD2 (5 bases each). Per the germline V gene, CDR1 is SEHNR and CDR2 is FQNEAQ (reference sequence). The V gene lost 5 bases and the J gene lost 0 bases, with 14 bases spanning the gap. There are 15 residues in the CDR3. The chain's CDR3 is CASSLGTLSSYEQYV. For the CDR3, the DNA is TGTGCCAGCAGCCTTGGGACGTTAAGCTCCTACGAGCAGTACGTC.